The T cell receptor beta chain under discussion was sequenced for a study of blood T cells in healthy people across ages. As for the study in general: Template switching recovered approximately one barcoded beta molecule for every two T cells.

A sample-barcoded 5' primer and a J-beta primer mix were used in a second PCR of roughly 7 to 11 cycles. A single record per CDR3 protein comes from TCRdb applying MiXCR to the 5' RACE reads. The sample lists hundreds of thousands of distinct CDR3 sequences; around a fifth were seen once. The ends were cut back, 8 bases at V and 1 base at J, with 11 bases in the middle. The CDR3 sequence is 12 residues long. Looked up from germline, CDR1 is DFQATT and CDR2 is SNEGSKA (reference sequence). Regarding this clonotype: Antigen specificity is unknown.

General study results and limits: It was held that the diversity estimates obtained from one million T cells were underestimates.

Isolation of PBMCs gave at least 7 million cells per sample. The clonotype was recovered from a man between 65 and 79 years old in good health. The rearrangement uses TRBV20-1 and TRBJ2-5; D is perhaps TRBD2 (5 bases). The sequencing input was blood. In DNA, the CDR3 is TGCAGTATAGCTGGAGGCCAAGAGACCCAGTACTTC. This encodes CSIAGGQETQYF.